The 29 T cell receptor beta chains given below trace back to one sample, sequenced in a study of PD-L1 blockade in urothelial cancer. Produced via immunoSEQ multiplex PCR; TCRdb's table is partial and in-frame only. Of about 41,000 clones detected, approximately 84% appear once; the ten largest clones hold roughly 2.7%. Time point denoted: peripheral blood 6 weeks after treatment start. The specimen comprised PBMCs, sampled around atezolizumab (anti-PD-L1) treatment. These receptors were taken from a man aged 70 or older with urothelial cancer.

This rearrangement joins TRBV9 to TRBJ2-7; maybe TRBD2 (7 bases). This CDR3 has 12 residues. Germline assignment: CDR1 SGDLS and CDR2 YYNGEE. Trimming took off 3 bases at V and 5 bases at J, with 9 bases between the two ends. The CDR3 loop is CASSEGGHEQYF. DNA for the CDR3: TGTGCCAGCAGCGAGGGGGGGCACGAGCAGTACTTC.

This chain links TRBV19 with TRBJ1-4; TRBD1 matches 10 bases. The CDR3 contains 15 residues. Germline V gene lookup returns CDR1 LNHDA and CDR2 SQIVND (reference sequence). With 5 bases clipped from V and 8 bases from J, the junction kept 8 bases outside the gene matches. The DNA of the CDR3 is TGTGCCAGTAGTGATTGGGGACAGGGGATCGAAAAACTGTTTTTT. It is translated as CASSDWGQGIEKLFF.

V is TRBV28 and J is TRBJ2-3; TRBD2 might be the D (6 bases). Germline V gene data show CDR1 as MDHEN and CDR2 as SYDVKM. V gave up 4 bases and J gave up 2 bases, with 10 bases separating them. This CDR3 contains 14 residues. CDR3 in amino acids: CASSWGGFTDTQYF. The CDR3 DNA is TGTGCCAGCAGTTGGGGAGGTTTCACAGATACGCAGTATTTT.

This clone has a handful of counts. This chain links TRBV29-1 with TRBJ2-5; 8 bases align to TRBD1. J was trimmed by 4 bases and V by 6 bases; bases with no gene match: 4. This CDR3 has 12 residues. Germline V lookup: CDR1 SQVTM, CDR2 ANQGSEA. The CDR3 reads CSVTTGVETQYF. The CDR3, as DNA: TGCAGCGTGACGACAGGGGTAGAGACCCAGTACTTC.

The rearrangement joins TRBV2 to TRBJ2-1, with 12 bases that match TRBD2. Per the germline V gene, CDR1 is SNHLY and CDR2 is FYNNEI. V shed 6 bases and J 9 bases; nucleotides not matched to a gene: 12. CDR3 length: 16 amino acids. The CDR3 coding sequence is TGTGCCAGCAGGGCACTAGCGGGAGGATTACGGGGTGAGCAGTTCTTC. It translates to CASRALAGGLRGEQFF.

This sequence joins TRBV5-1 and TRBJ2-1; D is uncertain. Germline V gene data show CDR1 as SGHRS and CDR2 as YFSETQ. V lost 3 bases, J lost 5 bases, and 3 bases lay in between. The CDR3 has 11 amino acids. The CDR3 DNA is TGCGCCAGCAGCTCAAACAATGAGCAGTTCTTC. Translation: CASSSNNEQFF.

The V call is TRBV5-1, the J call TRBJ2-3; 11 positions agree with TRBD2. The CDR3 runs to 13 residues. Per the germline V gene, CDR1 is SGHRS and CDR2 is YFSETQ. V dropped 0 bases and J dropped 13; count of bases not matched to a gene: 4. The CDR3 nucleotides are TGCGCCAGCAGCTTGGCAGGGACTAGCGGAAAGTATTTT. Its protein product is CASSLAGTSGKYF.

Only a few counts were recorded for this clone. This sequence joins TRBV30 and TRBJ2-7; D remains ambiguous. Germline-derived CDR1 and CDR2 are GTSNPN and SVGIG (reference sequence). V was pared by 4 bases and J by 1 base, with 11 bases between. The CDR3 runs to 13 residues. The CDR3 DNA is TGTGCCTGGACGCCCGGGTATTCCTACGAGCAGTACTTC. As protein: CAWTPGYSYEQYF.

The V and J genes are TRBV11-2 and TRBJ2-1, with 8 positions matching TRBD2. The CDR3 consists of 18 residues. From germline, CDR1 is SGHAT and CDR2 FQNNGV. Trimming took 1 base from V and 4 from J; bases not matched to a gene: 12. CDR3 region: CASSLGIAGGQPYNEQFF. In DNA form, the CDR3 reads TGTGCCAGCAGCTTAGGAATTGCGGGAGGCCAACCTTACAATGAGCAGTTCTTC.

The chain has TRBV28 and TRBJ2-7, with D perhaps TRBD1 (5 bases). The CDR3 runs to 13 residues. Germline V gives CDR1 MDHEN, CDR2 SYDVKM. Trimming removed 6 bases at V and 3 bases at J, with 12 bases between. In nucleotides, the CDR3 is TGTGCCAGCAGCCTCGAAGACAGCTACGAGCAGTACTTC. It specifies CASSLEDSYEQYF.

V and J are TRBV21-1 and TRBJ1-2; the table's D gene call, TRBD1, was not cross checked with the DNA. TRBV21-1 is reported as a pseudogene. This CDR3 has 15 residues. The CDR3 loop is CASTPTSRGVYGYTF. DNA of the CDR3: TGTGCCAGCACGCCCACTTCCAGGGGAGTCTATGGCTACACCTTC.

The CDR3 nucleotides are TGCGCCAGCAGCTTGGTTAGCGGAGCCTACAATGAGCAGTTCTTC. This gives the protein CASSLVSGAYNEQFF. The chain joins TRBV5-1 to TRBJ2-1; a weak D match, TRBD2 (6 bases). Per the germline V gene, CDR1 is SGHRS and CDR2 is YFSETQ. The V gene lost 0 bases and the J gene lost 2 bases, with 9 bases spanning the gap. CDR3 size: 15 residues.

This clone was seen a single time. V usage is TRBV14 and J usage is TRBJ2-1; 7 bases are a match to TRBD2. J gave up 4 bases and V 5 bases, and 8 bases lay outside the gene matches. Germline CDR1 reads SGHDN; CDR2 reads FVKESK. This CDR3 contains 15 residues. DNA of the CDR3: TGTGCCAGCAGCTACCTAGGCGGGAGTTACAATGAGCAGTTCTTC. It encodes CASSYLGGSYNEQFF.

This clone was detected once. This rearrangement joins TRBV5-6 to TRBJ1-3, with 8 bases that match TRBD1. The CDR3 has 17 residues. Germline V gene sequence: CDR1 SGHDT, CDR2 YYEEEE. J was trimmed by 0 bases and V by 4 bases; bases with no gene match: 9. DNA of the CDR3: TGTGCCAGCAGCCGGGACAGGCGTACCCCCTCTGGAAACACCATATATTTT. It is translated as CASSRDRRTPSGNTIYF.

The chain carries TRBV7-3 and TRBJ2-2; 7 bases line up with TRBD1. The J segment lost 0 bases and the V segment lost 6 bases, leaving 7 bases of the junction unmatched. The germline V gene encodes CDR1 SGHTA and CDR2 FQGTGA. This CDR3 is 16 amino acids long. The CDR3 loop reads CASSPFGTANTGELFF. The DNA of the CDR3 is TGTGCCAGCAGTCCCTTTGGGACAGCGAACACCGGGGAGCTGTTTTTT.

The chain carries TRBV7-9 and TRBJ2-2; 8 nucleotides agree with TRBD1. The CDR3 is made up of 18 amino acids. Unmatched junction bases numbered 12, after V lost 4 bases and J lost 2 bases. CDR1 SEHNR and CDR2 FQNEAQ come from the germline V gene (reference sequence). The CDR3 protein is CASSSRKLGQGNTGELFF. The CDR3 bases are TGTGCCAGCAGCTCCCGAAAACTCGGACAGGGCAACACCGGGGAGCTGTTTTTT. The full variable domain, in which reference TRBV7-9 and TRBJ2-2 provide the parts outside the CDR3, is DTGVSQNPRHKITKRGQNVTFRCDPISEHNRLYWYRQTLGQGPEFLTYFQNEAQLEKSRLLSDRFSAERPKGSFSTLEIQRTEQGDSAMYLCASSSRKLGQGNTGELFFGEGSRLTVL.

The V call is TRBV15, the J call TRBJ1-5; 10 nucleotides match TRBD1. Germline CDR1 reads LNHNV; CDR2 reads YYDKDF (reference sequence). This CDR3 has 18 residues. V lost 2 bases, J lost 2 bases, and 9 bases stayed unmatched. The CDR3 loop is CATSRTSGTGVGNQPQHF. The CDR3 DNA reads as TGTGCCACCAGCAGAACCTCCGGGACAGGGGTTGGCAATCAGCCCCAGCATTTT.

The chain links TRBV6-1 to TRBJ2-3, with D possibly being TRBD2 (6 bases). With 8 bases removed from V and 1 base from J, the gap between germline ends came to 13 bases. Germline V gene data show CDR1 as MNHNS and CDR2 as SASEGT. This CDR3 comprises 14 residues. The DNA for the CDR3 is TGTGCCAGCTCAGTGGTAGCGGGCACAGATACGCAGTATTTT. Protein product: CASSVVAGTDTQYF.

The chain has TRBV5-1 and TRBJ2-3, with 15 bases aligning to TRBD2. Germline CDR1 is SGHRS and CDR2 is YFSETQ. CDR3 length: 17 amino acids. Germline trimming cut 4 bases from V and 6 bases from J; bases unmatched to any gene: 9. CDR3 in amino acids: CASSPGLAGGLMDTQYF. Here the CDR3 DNA reads TGCGCCAGCAGCCCGGGACTAGCGGGGGGCCTTATGGATACGCAGTATTTT. Full variable domain (missing parts from reference TRBV5-1 and TRBJ2-3): KAGVTQTPRYLIKTRGQQVTLSCSPISGHRSVSWYQQTPGQGLQFLFEYFSETQRNKGNFPGRFSGRQFSNSRSEMNVSTLELGDSALYLCASSPGLAGGLMDTQYFGPGTRLTVL.

The CDR3 DNA follows: TGTGCCAGCAGGGAGGCAGCAACCTACGAGCAGTACTTC. Translation: CASREAATYEQYF. The chain uses TRBV6-1 and TRBJ2-7, with D perhaps TRBD2 (5 bases). CDR3 size: 13 residues. Trimming took off 6 bases at V and 2 bases at J, with 11 bases between the two ends. Germline V gene lookup returns CDR1 MNHNS and CDR2 SASEGT.

This clone showed up just once. The chain couples TRBV6-5 to TRBJ1-1; no clear D. V was clipped by 5 bases and J by 1 base, with 11 bases between them. Germline V gives CDR1 MNHEY, CDR2 SVGAGI. CDR3 length: 14 amino acids. In nucleotides, the CDR3 is TGTGCCAGCAGTACCGGACGGGGGAACACTGAAGCTTTCTTT. Its translation is CASSTGRGNTEAFF.

The chain recombines TRBV18 with TRBJ1-1, with D tentatively TRBD1 (6 bases). Trimming removed 3 bases from V and 4 bases from J, with 18 bases in between. This CDR3 has 16 residues. CDR1 and CDR2 from the germline V gene are KGHSH and LQKENI. This chain's CDR3 is CASSPFYRESSTEAFF. CDR3 DNA sequence: TGTGCCAGCTCACCTTTTTACAGGGAATCAAGCACTGAAGCTTTCTTT.

The genes are TRBV7-8 and TRBJ1-2; 8 bases are a match to TRBD1. CDR3 length: 14 residues. The V gene end was trimmed by 6 bases and the J gene end by 8 bases; junction bases not matched to a gene: 11. Germline lookup yields CDR1 SGHVS and CDR2 FQNEAQ. CDR3 coding DNA: TGTGCCAGCAGACCTCAGGGGGCACTTTACGGCTACACCTTC. It encodes CASRPQGALYGYTF.

This clone was seen only once. V is TRBV6-5 and J is TRBJ1-1; a weak D match, TRBD1 (5 bases). V lost 0 bases to trimming and J lost 4 bases, with 12 bases between them. Germline V CDR1 and CDR2: MNHEY, SVGAGI. The CDR3 is 15 amino acids. The CDR3 DNA follows: TGTGCCAGCAGTTACTCTCCAGGGTTAAGCACTGAAGCTTTCTTT. Protein: CASSYSPGLSTEAFF.

This clone was observed a handful of times. The chain has TRBV4-1 and TRBJ1-5; D perhaps matches TRBD1 (5 bases). Trimming removed 3 bases at V and 9 bases at J, with 18 bases between. This CDR3 contains 15 residues. CDR1 and CDR2 from the germline V gene are MGHRA and YSYEKL. CDR3 protein: CASSQVPGGVAPQHF. The CDR3 nucleotides read TGCGCCAGCAGCCAGGTGCCCGGAGGGGTCGCGCCCCAGCATTTT.

This clone was seen only once. The chain employs TRBV28 and TRBJ2-1, with 9 positions matching TRBD2. CDR1 and CDR2 (germline): MDHEN, SYDVKM. This CDR3 has 17 amino acids. Unmatched junction bases numbered 12, after V lost 2 bases and J lost 7 bases. CDR3 residues: CASSLVRGSGSENEQFF. The DNA of the CDR3 is TGTGCCAGCAGTTTAGTTAGAGGTAGCGGGAGTGAAAATGAGCAGTTCTTC.

The chain links TRBV5-1 to TRBJ2-3, with D possibly matching TRBD1 (5 bases). Germline CDR1 reads SGHRS; CDR2 reads YFSETQ. The CDR3 contains 16 residues. V lost 4 bases and J lost 0, with 15 bases in between. The CDR3 sequence is CASSLTQDSSTDTQYF. The CDR3 coding sequence is TGCGCCAGCAGCCTAACACAGGATTCTAGCACAGATACGCAGTATTTT. Drawing the rest from reference TRBV5-1 and TRBJ2-3, the complete variable domain is KAGVTQTPRYLIKTRGQQVTLSCSPISGHRSVSWYQQTPGQGLQFLFEYFSETQRNKGNFPGRFSGRQFSNSRSEMNVSTLELGDSALYLCASSLTQDSSTDTQYFGPGTRLTVL.

This chain links TRBV7-3 with TRBJ1-3, with TRBD1 identical over 9 bases. Germline V gives CDR1 SGHTA, CDR2 FQGTGA. Trimming at V came to 5 bases and at J to 4 bases, leaving 6 bases not matched to a gene. This CDR3 spans 15 amino acids. CDR3 loop: CASSPTGTGGNTIYF. CDR3 sequence (DNA): TGTGCCAGCAGCCCTACCGGGACAGGGGGAAACACCATATATTTT.

CDR3 DNA: TGTGCCAGCAGCGCAGGGCGGGAGGGCAGAGAGACCCAGTACTTC. It is translated as CASSAGREGRETQYF. J is TRBJ2-5 and V is TRBV6-1, with 9 nucleotides matching TRBD2. This CDR3 is built from 15 residues. Germline loops: CDR1 MNHNS, CDR2 SASEGT. The V gene end was trimmed by 6 bases and the J gene end by 4 bases; junction bases not matched to a gene: 9.